The source of this T cell receptor beta chain is a study of T cells after yellow fever vaccination. About the study: Where fractions had low cell numbers, libraries were prepared from them with the SMART-Seq v4 Ultra Low Input RNA kit. Study-level points and caveats: Of the clonotypes, a small share occurred in both CD4 and CD8 compartments. On re-exposure, the response was weaker but peaked faster, at day 5 versus 15.

Regarding this clonotype: What it recognizes is unknown.

In making TCR cDNA, 5'RACE template switching added a universal primer site and UMIs to it. One entry per CDR3 protein results from TCRdb running MiXCR on the 5' RACE reads. Of around 610,000 distinct CDR3 sequences in the sample, roughly 13% were seen once. With 5 bases removed from V and 6 bases from J, the gap between germline ends came to 14 bases. This CDR3 spans 14 amino acids. CDR1 and CDR2 from the germline V gene are SGHVS and FQNEAQ. The chain employs TRBV7-8 and TRBJ2-4; no reliable D call. Sequencing was performed on PBMCs, taken on the day of the yellow fever booster vaccination. This receptor was obtained from a man aged 30 to 45 who received the YFV17D yellow fever vaccine. The CDR3 is CASSPDGLGNIQYF. The CDR3 DNA sequence: TGTGCCAGCAGCCCCGACGGGTTAGGAAACATTCAGTACTTC. Together with reference TRBV7-8 and TRBJ2-4, the CDR3 gives the full variable domain: GAGVSQSPRYKVAKRGQDVALRCDPISGHVSLFWYQQALGQGPEFLTYFQNEAQLDKSGLPSDRFFAERPEGSVSTLKIQRTQQEDSAVYLCASSPDGLGNIQYFGAGTRLSVL.